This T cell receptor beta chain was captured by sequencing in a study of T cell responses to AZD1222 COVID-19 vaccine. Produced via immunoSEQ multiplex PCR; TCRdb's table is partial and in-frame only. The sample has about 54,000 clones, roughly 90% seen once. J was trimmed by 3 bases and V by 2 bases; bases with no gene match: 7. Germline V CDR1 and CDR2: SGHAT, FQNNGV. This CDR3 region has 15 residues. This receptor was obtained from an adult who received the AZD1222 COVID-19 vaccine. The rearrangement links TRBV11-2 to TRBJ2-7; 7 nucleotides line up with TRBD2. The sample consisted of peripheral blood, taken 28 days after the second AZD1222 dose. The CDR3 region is CASSLLLAGVYEQYF. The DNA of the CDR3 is TGTGCCAGCAGCTTATTGCTGGCGGGAGTCTACGAGCAGTACTTC.